Listed below are T cell receptor beta chains from one sample, sequenced in a study of OX40 agonist ivuxolimab in advanced cancers. Here immunoSEQ multiplex PCR was the method, and the copy in TCRdb shows in-frame clones only, minus some. The table shows some 97,000 clones, with about 91% occurring only once. Sequenced here: CD4+ or CD8+ T cells sorted from blood, sampled in a trial of the OX40 agonist ivuxolimab. The receptors come from an adult with an advanced solid tumor such as melanoma, head and neck, liver or kidney cancer. Both conserved end residues are part of each CDR3. D genes are given only for firm matches. Not every row has a clone size; where given, it reads once, few, many or a size class.

cdr3_nt,cdr3_aa,clone_size,j_call,d_call,v_call
TGCGCCAGCAGCCAAGCTTGGTTGTGGGCGCGTGAGCAGTACTTC,CASSQAWLWAREQYF,NA,TRBJ2-7,NA,TRBV4-1
TGTGCCAGCCGGGACAGGGGGCTTGAAAAACTGTTTTTT,CASRDRGLEKLFF,NA,TRBJ1-4,TRBD1,TRBV25-1
TGTGCCAGCAGTGAAGCCCGCCGGCTAGCGGGGAGTTACGAGCAGTACTTC,CASSEARRLAGSYEQYF,NA,TRBJ2-7,TRBD2,TRBV6-1
TGTGCCACCAGCAGCGGATCCGTGGGGGAGACCCAGTACTTC,CATSSGSVGETQYF,NA,TRBJ2-5,NA,TRBV15
TGCGCCAGCAGCTTGGATCGGGCCGGAACGCAGTACTTC,CASSLDRAGTQYF,NA,TRBJ2-7,NA,TRBV5-1
TGTGCCAGCAGCCGACCTCAGGGGGGAGGCGAGCAGTACTTC,CASSRPQGGGEQYF,few,TRBJ2-7,NA,TRBV27
TGTGCCAGCAGCCCCCCTCTACCGGGGACAGGGATTGCCGGGGAGCTGTTTTTT,CASSPPLPGTGIAGELFF,NA,TRBJ2-2,TRBD1,TRBV7-9
TGCGCCAGCAGCTTGGGAACTAGCGGGGGGGCCGCGAAGACCCAGTACTTC,CASSLGTSGGAAKTQYF,NA,TRBJ2-5,TRBD2,TRBV5-1
TGTGCCAGCAGCTCAGGGGTTCAGCCCCAGCATTTT,CASSSGVQPQHF,NA,TRBJ1-5,NA,TRBV13
TGCGCCAGCAGCTTGGATTGGGGGCAGCCCCAGCATTTT,CASSLDWGQPQHF,NA,TRBJ1-5,NA,TRBV5-1
TGCGCCAGCAGCTTGCGGCTGACTAGCGGGGGCCAAGAGACCCAGTACTTC,CASSLRLTSGGQETQYF,NA,TRBJ2-5,TRBD2,TRBV5-1
TGCGCCAGCAGCTTAACAGATACGCAGTATTTT,CASSLTDTQYF,NA,TRBJ2-3,NA,TRBV5-1
TGTGCCAGCAGAACAGGGGGCGCGGGGGAGCAGTACTTC,CASRTGGAGEQYF,NA,TRBJ2-7,TRBD1,TRBV28
TGTGCCAGCACTACTGGGCCAGGCGCTAATGAAAAACTGTTTTTT,CASTTGPGANEKLFF,NA,TRBJ1-4,NA,TRBV2
TGTGCCAGCAGCTTAACCAGACAGACAGTCTATTCACCCCTCCACTTT,CASSLTRQTVYSPLHF,few,TRBJ1-6,NA,TRBV7-2
TGTGCCAGTAGCATAGGGGGGGGAAAAGGCTACGAGCAGTACTTC,CASSIGGGKGYEQYF,NA,TRBJ2-7,NA,TRBV19
TGCGCCAGCAGCTTGGGGACGGTCTCCTATAATTCACCCCTCCACTTT,CASSLGTVSYNSPLHF,NA,TRBJ1-6,NA,TRBV5-1